The clone carrying this T cell receptor (beta chain) was seen just once. These data originate in a study of blood T cell repertoires in COVID-19. Study in general: Acute and convalescent COVID-19 samples came from the United States, Italy and Spain.

Trimming cost V 3 bases and J 4 bases; bases outside gene matches: 12. Germline V lookup: CDR1 GTSNPN, CDR2 SVGIG (reference sequence). CDR3 length equals 17 residues. The table came from immunoSEQ multiplex PCR; TCRdb's copy has only in-frame clones and leaves some out. The table lists roughly 77,000 clones, roughly 85% of them singletons. The chain recombines TRBV30 with TRBJ2-2; 9 nucleotides line up with TRBD1. Sequences were obtained from peripheral blood. The TCR sequence derives from a human donor in a cohort sampled during active COVID-19. The CDR3 DNA reads as TGTGCCTGGAGGAAAACTACAGGGGGCTACAGCACCGGGGAGCTGTTTTTT. Translating gives CAWRKTTGGYSTGELFF.